The sample holds a few counts of the clone carrying this TCR beta chain. Its antigen remains unknown. Primed by a sample-barcoded 5' primer and a J-beta primer mix, a second PCR proceeded for about 7 to 11 cycles. TCRdb re-called the 5' RACE reads through MiXCR, storing one row per CDR3 protein. Of around 1.5 million distinct CDR3 sequences listed, about 40% are singletons. V was clipped by 5 bases and J by 5 bases, with 11 bases between them. CDR1 is KGHDR and CDR2 is SFDVKD in the germline V gene. The CDR3 consists of 13 residues. These data belong to a study of blood T cells in healthy people across ages. Study-level results: PBMCs that were unsorted prevented a conclusive naive versus antigen-experienced comparison. When set beside aged donors, long-lived donors presented more naive CD4+ cells and higher diversity.

The rearrangement joins TRBV24-1 to TRBJ2-5; tentatively, D is TRBD1 (5 bases). Sequencing used blood. The receptor was derived from a woman aged 18-30 years in good health. The CDR3 nucleotides read TGTGCCACCAGTGTCCAGGGTGGCGAGACCCAGTACTTC. Translating gives CATSVQGGETQYF.